These 21 T cell receptor beta chains share one sample of origin, sequenced in a study of memory CD4+ T cells and cytomegalovirus serostatus. Single viable CD3+CD4+CD8-CD45RO+ cells were sorted as the memory CD4+ T cells. Profiling relied on immunoSEQ multiplex PCR, and the TCRdb table lists in-frame clones only, not all of them. The repertoire holds tens of thousands of clones, 82% seen once, with approximately 0.39% in the top ten. The specimen sequenced was memory CD4+ T cells from blood. The receptors were sampled from an adult in good health and CMV-seronegative.

The chain couples TRBV30 to TRBJ1-4, with D possibly matching TRBD1 (5 bases). This CDR3 region has 16 residues. Germline CDR1 reads GTSNPN; CDR2 reads SVGIG (reference sequence). V dropped 2 bases and J dropped 4 bases, with 17 bases sitting between them. This CDR3 reads CAWSSPSGTGNEKLFF. The CDR3 nucleotides are TGTGCCTGGAGTTCCCCCTCCGGGACCGGTAATGAAAAACTGTTTTTT.

The V call is TRBV27, the J call TRBJ2-3; 8 positions match TRBD2. The CDR3 contains 16 residues. CDR1 is MNHEY, CDR2 SMNVEV, per germline (reference sequence). V was clipped by 3 bases and J by 2 bases; unmatched bases: 7. CDR3 region: CASSLRGSGDTDTQYF. CDR3 sequence (DNA): TGTGCCAGCAGTTTGAGGGGTAGCGGGGACACAGATACGCAGTATTTT.

The chain joins TRBV12-5 to TRBJ2-2; no firm D call. The V end was cut by 2 bases, the J end by 2 bases, with 15 bases between. The CDR3 runs 17 residues. CDR1 is LGHNT, CDR2 FRNRAP, per germline. CDR3 sequence: CASGLFTTGPNTGELFF. The CDR3 region has the DNA TGTGCTAGTGGTTTGTTCACGACCGGGCCTAACACCGGGGAGCTGTTTTTT.

V gene TRBV30 combines with J gene TRBJ2-2; the D gene could be TRBD1 or TRBD2 (5 bases each). This CDR3 comprises 14 residues. Trimming took off 4 bases at V and 3 bases at J, with 12 bases between the two ends. Per the germline V gene, CDR1 is GTSNPN and CDR2 is SVGIG (reference sequence). CDR3 amino acids: CAWIGQGDTGELFF. In DNA, the CDR3 is TGTGCCTGGATAGGGCAGGGAGACACCGGGGAGCTGTTTTTT.

The sample holds one count of this clone. This chain links TRBV11-1 with TRBJ2-3; 9 bases map to TRBD1. Trimming took 5 bases from V and 3 from J; bases not matched to a gene: 3. The length of the CDR3 is 14 residues. CDR1 and CDR2 from the germline V gene are SGHAT and FQDESV (reference sequence). This CDR3 reads CASSQDRGTDTQYF. In nucleotides, the CDR3 is TGTGCCAGCAGCCAGGACAGGGGAACAGATACGCAGTATTTT.

The chain is built from TRBV30 and TRBJ2-7; TRBD1 matches at 9 bases. This CDR3 comprises 12 residues. In germline, CDR1 is GTSNPN, CDR2 SVGIG (reference sequence). Losses at the gene ends were 4 bases for V and 4 bases for J; bases not matched to a gene: 2. CDR3 coding DNA: TGTGCCTGGAACGACAGGGGGTACGAGCAGTACTTC. Protein sequence: CAWNDRGYEQYF.

A single count supports this clone. V usage is TRBV29-1 and J usage is TRBJ2-7; no clear D gene. CDR1 is SQVTM, CDR2 ANQGSEA, per germline. The CDR3 runs 12 residues. V shed 4 bases and J shed 7 bases, with 14 bases lying between them. Here the CDR3 reads CSVGGWPGEQYF. In DNA form, the CDR3 reads TGCAGCGTTGGTGGGTGGCCCGGGGAGCAGTACTTC.

This clone was counted a few times. The V and J genes are TRBV28 and TRBJ1-1; D ambiguous. CDR1 is MDHEN, CDR2 SYDVKM, per germline. The CDR3 length is 12 residues. V was pared by 4 bases and J by 3 bases, with 6 bases between. DNA for the CDR3: TGTGCCAGCAGTTCACTTTACACTGAAGCTTTCTTT. Amino acids: CASSSLYTEAFF. Variable domain in full (rest from reference TRBV28 and TRBJ1-1): DVKVTQSSRYLVKRTGEKVFLECVQDMDHENMFWYRQDPGLGLRLIYFSYDVKMKEKGDIPEGYSVSREKKERFSLILESASTNQTSMYLCASSSLYTEAFFGQGTRLTVV.

V usage is TRBV4-1 and J usage is TRBJ1-2; 8 bases align to TRBD1. CDR1 is MGHRA and CDR2 is YSYEKL in the germline V gene. This CDR3 is 16 amino acids long. The V gene end was trimmed by 0 bases and the J gene end by 8 bases; junction bases not matched to a gene: 11. CDR3 sequence: CASSQDRQGARGGYTF. DNA for the CDR3: TGCGCCAGCAGCCAAGATCGGCAGGGGGCGCGTGGAGGCTACACCTTC.

The rearrangement uses TRBV7-2 and TRBJ1-5; TRBD1 aligns across 8 bases. Germline V gene data show CDR1 as SGHTA and CDR2 as FQGNSA. The CDR3 extends over 13 amino acids. The V segment lost 4 bases and the J segment 7 bases; nucleotides outside the gene matches: 3. Here the CDR3 reads CASSSDRGQPQHF. The CDR3 nucleotides read TGTGCCAGCAGCTCCGACAGGGGCCAGCCCCAGCATTTT.

The chain is built from TRBV6-1 and TRBJ2-2, with 9 nucleotides matching TRBD1. Trimming removed 4 bases from V and 3 bases from J; junction bases left unmatched: 6. The CDR3 extends over 16 amino acids. The germline gives CDR1 MNHNS, CDR2 SASEGT. The CDR3 region is CASSAMGQGYTGELFF. The CDR3 DNA is TGTGCCAGCAGTGCCATGGGACAGGGCTACACCGGGGAGCTGTTTTTT.

V and J are TRBV15 and TRBJ2-3; 9 bases agree with TRBD1. The CDR3 totals 14 residues. Per the germline V gene, CDR1 is LNHNV and CDR2 is YYDKDF (reference sequence). V dropped 8 bases and J dropped 2; count of bases not matched to a gene: 5. This chain's CDR3 is CATRTGVLTDTQYF. The CDR3 DNA sequence: TGTGCCACCCGGACAGGGGTTCTCACAGATACGCAGTATTTT.

The J gene is TRBJ2-1, the V gene TRBV7-2; D unresolved. V was cut by 3 bases and J by 12 bases, with 15 bases left in between. The germline gives CDR1 SGHTA, CDR2 FQGNSA. CDR3 size: 13 residues. CDR3: CASSFATVIGQFF. DNA for the CDR3: TGTGCCAGCAGCTTCGCGACCGTGATCGGGCAGTTCTTC.

This chain connects TRBV2 to TRBJ1-1; D is uncertain. V was clipped by 4 bases and J by 6 bases, with 9 bases between them. The germline gives CDR1 SNHLY, CDR2 FYNNEI. CDR3 size: 12 residues. The chain's CDR3 is CASSARVSEAFF. DNA for the CDR3: TGTGCCAGCAGTGCACGGGTTTCTGAAGCTTTCTTT. The full variable domain, rest sourced from reference TRBV2 and TRBJ1-1, is EPEVTQTPSHQVTQMGQEVILRCVPISNHLYFYWYRQILGQKVEFLVSFYNNEISEKSEIFDDQFSVERPDGSNFTLKIRSTKLEDSAMYFCASSARVSEAFFGQGTRLTVV.

The CDR3 spells CASSLAITSGLWNEQFF. For the CDR3, the DNA is TGTGCCAGCAGCTTGGCCATAACTAGCGGTCTGTGGAATGAGCAGTTCTTC. The rearrangement joins TRBV5-5 to TRBJ2-1; 8 bases align to TRBD2. Germline V lookup: CDR1 SGHKS, CDR2 YYEKEE (reference sequence). This CDR3 comprises 17 residues. J gave up 7 bases and V 0 bases, and 12 bases lay outside the gene matches.

V and J are TRBV11-3 and TRBJ2-7; D gene uncertain. Per germline, CDR1 SGHNT and CDR2 YENEEA. The V and J ends lost 5 bases and 5 bases respectively, with 13 bases between them. This CDR3 spans 13 amino acids. The CDR3 region is CASSLLEGNEQYF. The CDR3 DNA reads as TGTGCCAGCAGCCTTCTTGAAGGTAACGAGCAGTACTTC.

The chain combines TRBV19 with TRBJ1-5; perhaps TRBD1 as D (5 bases). The CDR3 is 14 residues long. The V end lost 6 bases, the J end lost 4 bases, and 13 bases lay between the germline ends. Germline values: CDR1 LNHDA, CDR2 SQIVND (reference sequence). DNA for the CDR3: TGTGCCAGTAGGGCCTCGGGGGATAATCAGCCCCAGCATTTT. As protein: CASRASGDNQPQHF.

This chain links TRBV5-1 with TRBJ2-2; possibly TRBD1 for D (6 bases). This CDR3 is built from 16 residues. Germline loops: CDR1 SGHRS, CDR2 YFSETQ. With 0 bases removed from V and 1 base from J, the gap between germline ends came to 10 bases. CDR3 in amino acids: CASSLAQGMNTGELFF. DNA of the CDR3: TGCGCCAGCAGCTTGGCCCAGGGGATGAACACCGGGGAGCTGTTTTTT.

The V gene is TRBV5-1, the J gene TRBJ1-3, with no clear D. Trimming stripped 0 bases from V and 2 bases from J, with 3 bases between. There are 13 residues in the CDR3. CDR1 and CDR2 from the germline V gene are SGHRS and YFSETQ. The CDR3 bases are TGCGCCAGCAGCTTGGCCACTGGAAACACCATATATTTT. It yields the protein CASSLATGNTIYF.

This chain joins TRBV6-5 and TRBJ1-2, with 8 positions matching TRBD1. The CDR3 consists of 15 residues. Trimming took 2 bases from V and 5 from J; bases not matched to a gene: 7. Per germline, CDR1 MNHEY and CDR2 SVGAGI. DNA of the CDR3: TGTGCCAGCAGTTACGGCGGGACAGGCCTGTATGGCTACACCTTC. Translated, it gives CASSYGGTGLYGYTF.

This clone was seen once. Written as DNA, the CDR3 is TGTGCCTGGACGTGGCAGAGCTCCTATAATTCACCCCTCCACTTT. This encodes CAWTWQSSYNSPLHF. V usage is TRBV30 and J usage is TRBJ1-6; D is ambiguous. The V gene lost 4 bases and the J gene lost 0 bases, with 10 bases spanning the gap. Germline V lookup: CDR1 GTSNPN, CDR2 SVGIG (reference sequence). The CDR3 length is 15 residues. Full variable domain (outside the CDR3, taken from reference TRBV30 and TRBJ1-6): SQTIHQWPATLVQPVGSPLSLECTVEGTSNPNLYWYRQAAGRGLQLLFYSVGIGQISSEVPQNLSASRPQDRQFILSSKKLLLSDSGFYLCAWTWQSSYNSPLHFGNGTRLTVT.